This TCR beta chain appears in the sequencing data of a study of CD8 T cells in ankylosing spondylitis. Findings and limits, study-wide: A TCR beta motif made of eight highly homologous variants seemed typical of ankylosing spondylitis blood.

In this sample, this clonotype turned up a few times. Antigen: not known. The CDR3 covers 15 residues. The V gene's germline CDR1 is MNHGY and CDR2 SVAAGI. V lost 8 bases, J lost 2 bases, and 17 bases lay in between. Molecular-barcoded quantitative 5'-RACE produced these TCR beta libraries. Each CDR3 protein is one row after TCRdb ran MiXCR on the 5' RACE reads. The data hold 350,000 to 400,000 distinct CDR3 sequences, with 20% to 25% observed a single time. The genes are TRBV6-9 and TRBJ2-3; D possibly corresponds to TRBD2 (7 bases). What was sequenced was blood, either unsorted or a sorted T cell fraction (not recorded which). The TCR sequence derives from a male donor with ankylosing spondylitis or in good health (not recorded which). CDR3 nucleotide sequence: TGTGCCAGCTTCTCATACGGGGGGCACACAGATACGCAGTATTTT. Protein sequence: CASFSYGGHTDTQYF.